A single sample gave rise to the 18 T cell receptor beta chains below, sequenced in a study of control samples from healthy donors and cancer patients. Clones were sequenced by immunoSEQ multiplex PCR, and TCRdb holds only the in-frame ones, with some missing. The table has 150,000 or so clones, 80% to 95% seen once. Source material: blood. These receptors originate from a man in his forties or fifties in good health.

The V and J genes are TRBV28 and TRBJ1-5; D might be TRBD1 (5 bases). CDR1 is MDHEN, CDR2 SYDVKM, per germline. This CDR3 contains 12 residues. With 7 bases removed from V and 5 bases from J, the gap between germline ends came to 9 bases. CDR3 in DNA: TGTGCCAGCACAGGGTTAGATCAGCCCCAGCATTTT. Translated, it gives CASTGLDQPQHF.

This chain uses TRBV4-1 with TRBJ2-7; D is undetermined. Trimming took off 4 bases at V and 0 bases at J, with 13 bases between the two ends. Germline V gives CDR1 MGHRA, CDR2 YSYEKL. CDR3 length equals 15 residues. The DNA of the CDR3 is TGCGCCAGCAGCCCATCAGGCCTCAACTCCTACGAGCAGTACTTC. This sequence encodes CASSPSGLNSYEQYF.

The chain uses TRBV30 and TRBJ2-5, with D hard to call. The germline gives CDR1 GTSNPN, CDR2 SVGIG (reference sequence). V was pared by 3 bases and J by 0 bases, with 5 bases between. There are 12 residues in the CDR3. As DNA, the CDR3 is TGTGCCTGGAGAGAGAACCAAGAGACCCAGTACTTC. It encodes CAWRENQETQYF.

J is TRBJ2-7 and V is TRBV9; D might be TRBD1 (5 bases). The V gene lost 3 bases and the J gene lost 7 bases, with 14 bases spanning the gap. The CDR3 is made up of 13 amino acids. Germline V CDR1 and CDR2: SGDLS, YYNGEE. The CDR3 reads CASSEGHGLEQYF. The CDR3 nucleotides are TGTGCCAGCAGCGAGGGGCACGGCTTGGAGCAGTACTTC.

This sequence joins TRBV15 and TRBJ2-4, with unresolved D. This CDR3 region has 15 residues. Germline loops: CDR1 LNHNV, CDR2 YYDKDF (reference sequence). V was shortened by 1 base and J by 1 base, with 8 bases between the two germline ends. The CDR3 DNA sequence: TGTGCCACCAGCAGAGCCCGGATGGCCAAAAACATTCAGTACTTC. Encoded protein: CATSRARMAKNIQYF.

The CDR3: CASSYGTGKFF. The CDR3 DNA reads as TGTGCCAGCAGTTACGGGACAGGGAAGTTCTTC. This chain links TRBV6-2 or TRBV6-3 with TRBJ2-1; 9 bases align to TRBD1. The junction had 1 base not matched to a gene; V was cut back by 2 bases and J by 14 bases. CDR3 length equals 11 residues. CDR1 MNHEY and CDR2 SVGEGT come from the germline V gene.

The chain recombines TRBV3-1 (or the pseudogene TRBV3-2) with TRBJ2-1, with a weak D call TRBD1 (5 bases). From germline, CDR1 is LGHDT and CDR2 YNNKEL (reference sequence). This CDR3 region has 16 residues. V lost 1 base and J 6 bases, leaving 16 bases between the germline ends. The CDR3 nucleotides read TGTGCCAGCAGCCAAGTTCGCAGGGCACTCGGCAATGAGCAGTTCTTC. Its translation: CASSQVRRALGNEQFF.

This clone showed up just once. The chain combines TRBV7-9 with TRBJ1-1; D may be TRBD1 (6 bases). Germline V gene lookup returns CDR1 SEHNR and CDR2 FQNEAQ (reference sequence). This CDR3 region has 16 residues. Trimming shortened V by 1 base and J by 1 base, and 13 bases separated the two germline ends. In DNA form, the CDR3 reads TGTGCCAGCAGCTTAGGCAGGGGAAGTACGAACACTGAAGCTTTCTTT. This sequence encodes CASSLGRGSTNTEAFF.

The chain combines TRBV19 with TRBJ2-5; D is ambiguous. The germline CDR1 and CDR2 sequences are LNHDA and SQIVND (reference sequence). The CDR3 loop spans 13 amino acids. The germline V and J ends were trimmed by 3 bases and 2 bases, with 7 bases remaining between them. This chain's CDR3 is CASSMKGQETQYF. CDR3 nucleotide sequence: TGTGCCAGTAGTATGAAGGGACAAGAGACCCAGTACTTC.

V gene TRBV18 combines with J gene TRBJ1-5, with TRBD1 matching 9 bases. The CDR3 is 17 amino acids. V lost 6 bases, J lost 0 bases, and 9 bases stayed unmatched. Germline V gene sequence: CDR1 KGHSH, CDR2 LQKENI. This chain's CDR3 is CASSPKGQGNSNQPQHF. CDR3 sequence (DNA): TGTGCCAGCTCCCCAAAGGGACAGGGAAATAGCAATCAGCCCCAGCATTTT.

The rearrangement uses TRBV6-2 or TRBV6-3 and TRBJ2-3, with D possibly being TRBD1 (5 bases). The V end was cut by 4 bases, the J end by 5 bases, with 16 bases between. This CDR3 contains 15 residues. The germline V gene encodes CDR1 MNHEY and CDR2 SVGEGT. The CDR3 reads CASSFYQLGQDTQYF. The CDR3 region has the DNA TGTGCCAGCAGTTTCTACCAGTTGGGGCAAGATACGCAGTATTTT.

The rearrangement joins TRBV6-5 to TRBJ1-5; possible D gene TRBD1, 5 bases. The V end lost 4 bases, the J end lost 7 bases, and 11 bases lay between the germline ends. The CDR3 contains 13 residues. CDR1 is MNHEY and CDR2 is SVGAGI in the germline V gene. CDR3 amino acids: CASSLGGDQPQHF. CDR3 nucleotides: TGTGCCAGCAGTTTAGGCGGGGACCAGCCCCAGCATTTT.

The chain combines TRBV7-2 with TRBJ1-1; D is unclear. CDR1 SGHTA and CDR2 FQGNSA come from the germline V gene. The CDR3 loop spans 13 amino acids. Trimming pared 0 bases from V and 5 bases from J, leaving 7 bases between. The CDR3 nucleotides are TGTGCCAGCAGCTTAGCTGGCTGGACTGAAGCTTTCTTT. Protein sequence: CASSLAGWTEAFF.

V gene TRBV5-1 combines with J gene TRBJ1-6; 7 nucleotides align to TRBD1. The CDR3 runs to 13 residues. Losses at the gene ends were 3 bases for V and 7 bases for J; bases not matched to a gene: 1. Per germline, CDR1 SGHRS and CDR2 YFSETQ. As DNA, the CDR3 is TGCGCCAGCAGCTGGGACAGAAATTCACCCCTCCACTTT. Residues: CASSWDRNSPLHF.

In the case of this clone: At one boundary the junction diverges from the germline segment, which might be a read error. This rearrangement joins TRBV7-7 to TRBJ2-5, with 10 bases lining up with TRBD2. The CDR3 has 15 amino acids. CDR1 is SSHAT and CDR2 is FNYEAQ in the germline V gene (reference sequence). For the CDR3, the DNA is TGTGCTAGCAGCTTATCCAGCGGGGGGGGAGAGACCCAGTACTTC. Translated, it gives CASSLSSGGGETQYF.

For the CDR3, the DNA is TGTGCCAGCAGTCTCTATAGGGTAGGGAATCAGCCCCAGCATTTT. Amino acids: CASSLYRVGNQPQHF. The chain couples TRBV7-8 to TRBJ1-5; D is unresolved. Between the trimmed V and J ends, which lost 6 bases and 4 bases, there was a span of 16 bases. Per the germline V gene, CDR1 is SGHVS and CDR2 is FQNEAQ. This CDR3 spans 15 amino acids.

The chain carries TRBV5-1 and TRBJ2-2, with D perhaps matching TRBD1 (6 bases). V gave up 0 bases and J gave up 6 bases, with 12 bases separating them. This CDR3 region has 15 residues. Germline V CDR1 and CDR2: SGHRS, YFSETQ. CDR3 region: CASSLATGFAGELFF. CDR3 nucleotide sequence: TGCGCCAGCAGCTTGGCAACAGGGTTTGCCGGGGAGCTGTTTTTT.

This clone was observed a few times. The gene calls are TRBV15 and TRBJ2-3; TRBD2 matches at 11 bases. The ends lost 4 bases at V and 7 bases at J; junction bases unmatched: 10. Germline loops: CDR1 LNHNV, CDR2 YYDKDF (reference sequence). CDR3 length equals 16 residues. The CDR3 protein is CATSTYSGGAKNTQYF. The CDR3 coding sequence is TGTGCCACCAGCACCTATAGCGGGGGGGCGAAAAATACGCAGTATTTT. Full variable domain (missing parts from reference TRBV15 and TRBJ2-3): DAMVIQNPRYQVTQFGKPVTLSCSQTLNHNVMYWYQQKSSQAPKLLFHYYDKDFNNEADTPDNFQSRRPNTSFCFLDIRSPGLGDTAMYLCATSTYSGGAKNTQYFGPGTRLTVL.